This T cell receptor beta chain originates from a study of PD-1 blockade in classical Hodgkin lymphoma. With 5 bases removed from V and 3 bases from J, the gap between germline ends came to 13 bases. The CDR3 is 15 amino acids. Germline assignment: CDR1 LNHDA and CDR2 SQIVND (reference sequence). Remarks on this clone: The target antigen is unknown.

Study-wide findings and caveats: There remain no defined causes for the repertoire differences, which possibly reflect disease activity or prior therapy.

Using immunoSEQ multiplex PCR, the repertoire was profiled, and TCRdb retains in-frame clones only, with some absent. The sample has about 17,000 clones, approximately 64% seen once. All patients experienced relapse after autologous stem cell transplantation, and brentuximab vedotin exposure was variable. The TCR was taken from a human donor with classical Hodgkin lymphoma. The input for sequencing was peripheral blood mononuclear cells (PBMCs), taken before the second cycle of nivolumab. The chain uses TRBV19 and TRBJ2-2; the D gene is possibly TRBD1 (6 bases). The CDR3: CASSLEGQHTGELFF. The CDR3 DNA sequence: TGTGCCAGTAGTCTTGAGGGACAACACACCGGGGAGCTGTTTTTT.